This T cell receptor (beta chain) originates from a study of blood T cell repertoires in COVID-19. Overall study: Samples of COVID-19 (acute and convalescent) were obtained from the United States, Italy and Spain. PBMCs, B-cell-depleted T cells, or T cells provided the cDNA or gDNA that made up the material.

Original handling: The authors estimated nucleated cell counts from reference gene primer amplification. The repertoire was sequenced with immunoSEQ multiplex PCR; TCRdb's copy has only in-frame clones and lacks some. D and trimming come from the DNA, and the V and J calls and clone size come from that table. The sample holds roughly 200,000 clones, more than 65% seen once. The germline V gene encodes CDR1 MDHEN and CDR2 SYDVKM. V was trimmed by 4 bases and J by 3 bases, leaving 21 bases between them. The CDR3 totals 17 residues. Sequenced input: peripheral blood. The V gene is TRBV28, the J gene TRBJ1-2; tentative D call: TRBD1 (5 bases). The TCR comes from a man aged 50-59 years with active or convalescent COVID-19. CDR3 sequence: CASSSSYTPRRDYGYTF. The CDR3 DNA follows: TGTGCCAGCAGTTCATCATATACCCCTCGCAGGGACTATGGCTACACCTTC.